This TCR beta chain came from a study of OX40 agonist ivuxolimab in advanced cancers. At the level of the whole study: Ivuxolimab, which targeted the costimulatory receptor OX40 (CD134), was an agonistic, fully human IgG2 monoclonal antibody. Intravenous ivuxolimab was administered to patients every 2 weeks at six dose levels: 0.01, 0.1, 0.3, 1.5, 3 and 10 mg/kg. Of the 50 to 55 patients in dose escalation, approximately 20 had hepatocellular carcinoma, some 15 had melanoma, 9 had renal cell carcinoma and 9 had head and neck cancer. In the dose-escalation cohort, around four fifths of patients were male, and the mean age was 60 years with a range of about 20 to 90. Prior anti-PD-1, anti-PD-L1 or anti-CTLA-4 therapy was permitted, and 40% to 50% of dose-escalation patients had received checkpoint inhibitors. Partial responses occurred in three dose-escalation patients: two with cutaneous melanoma and one with hepatocellular carcinoma. The purpose of peripheral TCRbeta sequencing was to test whether ivuxolimab changed TCR sequence diversity and led to clonal T-cell expansion. The paper covers the monotherapy dose-escalation part of the phase I ivuxolimab trial, which included N of about 51 patients. Study-wide conclusions, independent of this receptor: At doses of 0.1 to 3.0 mg/kg, clonal expansion of both CD4+ and CD8+ T cells in blood was seen between baseline and week 6. Partial responders in the 0.1-3.0 mg/kg groups had among the lowest normalized peripheral clonal expansion, especially among CD8+ T cells. The antigen specificity of the clonally expanded peripheral T cells was not determined. On average, CD8+ T cells showed more expanded clones than CD4+ T cells after ivuxolimab. Low levels of normalized T-cell clonal expansion were also seen in some nonresponding patients.

A note on this clone: Its antigen is currently not known. No quality values exist for individual bases; no much larger clone is one base distant.

Genomic DNA was extracted from sorted cells for sequencing of the TCRbeta CDR3 region. The immunoSEQ Assay was used to sequence the TCRbeta CDR3 regions. TCRdb's version of the immuneACCESS table is confined to in-frame rearrangements and falls short of the full clone set. An unresolved V gene accounts for under half of the shortfall where checked; the remainder is of unknown origin. The sample table lists some 30,000 clones, about nine tenths of them with a count of one. The top ten clonotypes cover around 8.9% of the sample. Patients with a history of autoimmune disease or receiving systemic immunosuppression were excluded from the trial. Peripheral blood for TCR sequencing was collected from all dose cohorts at baseline, on cycle 4 day 1, and on cycle 7 day 1. Samples came from an open-label, multicenter, first-in-human phase I dose-escalation trial of ivuxolimab. Adults with locally advanced or metastatic melanoma, renal cell carcinoma, hepatocellular carcinoma or head and neck squamous cell carcinoma were enrolled in the trial. Before TCR sequencing, CD4+ T cells and CD8+ T cells from peripheral blood were sorted into separate populations.

V is reduced by 6 bases and J by 3 bases, leaving a spacing of 12 bases between them. Inclusive of the bounding cysteine and phenylalanine, the CDR3 is 13 residues long. The sequence is cut down to CDR3 DNA, 39 bases in frame from base 1. The CDR1 and CDR2 encoded by the germline V gene are MNHGY and SVAAGI. The sequence joins TRBV6-9 to TRBJ2-7, with an unclear D gene assignment. The source material was CD4+ or CD8+ T cells sorted from blood, sampled in a trial of the OX40 agonist ivuxolimab. The sequence was obtained from an adult with an advanced solid tumor such as melanoma, head and neck, liver or kidney cancer. In nucleotide form, the sequence is TGTGCCAGCAGGTCCGACACTTTCTACGAGCAGTACTTC. This is translated as CASRSDTFYEQYF.